The 26 T cell receptor beta chains reported below all come from one sample, sequenced in a study of blood T cell repertoires in COVID-19 (dated by TCRdb to 2018 to 2021). Library method: the immunoSEQ multiplex PCR assay. TCRdb took this table from immuneACCESS and kept in-frame rearrangements with V and J called. Such tables lack part of the clones; where checked against another copy, unresolved V genes explain under half of the gap, and the rest is unexplained. Within this sample are more than 70,000 clones, with less than 90% of them counted one time only. Jointly, the top ten make up 3.8% of the sample. The sample taken for sequencing was peripheral blood. Every receptor here comes from a man aged 55 to 70 with acute or convalescent COVID-19.

The V call is TRBV29-1, the J call TRBJ1-2, with D unresolved. Germline lookup yields CDR1 SQVTM and CDR2 ANQGSEA. The CDR3 contains 14 residues. V was cut by 0 bases and J by 1 base, with 9 bases left in between. CDR3 sequence reads: CSVEDRPGNYGYTF. The CDR3 DNA reads as TGCAGCGTTGAAGATCGGCCGGGTAACTATGGCTACACCTTC.

The chain employs TRBV2 and TRBJ2-6; the D gene is possibly TRBD2 (6 bases). Trimming left V 2 bases short and J 0 bases short, with 20 bases between. CDR1 is SNHLY and CDR2 is FYNNEI in the germline V gene. This CDR3 is 20 amino acids long. CDR3 region: CASSEREIRGGPSGANVLTF. CDR3 nucleotides: TGTGCCAGCAGTGAAAGGGAGATAAGAGGAGGGCCCTCTGGGGCCAACGTCCTGACTTTC.

There are a few counts of this clone. J is TRBJ2-2 and V is TRBV9; D gene unclear. V shed 6 bases and J shed 3 bases, with 6 bases lying between them. The CDR3 has 12 residues. Per the germline V gene, CDR1 is SGDLS and CDR2 is YYNGEE. CDR3 loop: CASTRDTGELFF. The DNA of the CDR3 is TGTGCCAGCACCCGAGACACCGGGGAGCTGTTTTTT. Looking up the rest from reference TRBV9 and TRBJ2-2 gives the full variable domain: DSGVTQTPKHLITATGQRVTLRCSPRSGDLSVYWYQQSLDQGLQFLIQYYNGEERAKGNILERFSAQQFPDLHSELNLSSLELGDSALYFCASTRDTGELFFGEGSRLTVL.

The chain is built from TRBV18 and TRBJ2-3; D possibly corresponds to TRBD1 (6 bases). Per germline, CDR1 KGHSH and CDR2 LQKENI. There are 16 residues in the CDR3. Trimming removed 6 bases at V and 3 bases at J, with 19 bases between. CDR3: CASSREQGLGTDTQYF. CDR3 coding DNA: TGTGCCAGCTCCCGGGAACAGGGCCTGGGGACAGATACGCAGTATTTT.

J is TRBJ2-1 and V is TRBV27; 8 nucleotides align to TRBD2. Germline V lookup: CDR1 MNHEY, CDR2 SMNVEV (reference sequence). The CDR3 covers 14 residues. V was clipped by 10 bases and J by 4 bases; unmatched bases: 9. The CDR3 region is CATTPGGFYNEQFF. The CDR3 coding sequence is TGTGCCACCACCCCGGGAGGGTTTTACAATGAGCAGTTCTTC.

The chain uses TRBV4-1 and TRBJ2-5; D possibly corresponds to TRBD2 (5 bases). Germline loops: CDR1 MGHRA, CDR2 YSYEKL. The CDR3 has 15 residues. Trimming removed 0 bases at V and 4 bases at J, with 12 bases between. The DNA of the CDR3 is TGCGCCAGCAGCCAAGATATCCCTAGCAGAGAGACCCAGTACTTC. Residues: CASSQDIPSRETQYF.

CDR3 protein: CASSRDSDYGYTF. The CDR3 bases are TGTGCCAGCTCACGGGACAGTGACTATGGCTACACCTTC. This rearrangement joins TRBV6-5 to TRBJ1-2; 7 bases are shared with TRBD1. The germline gives CDR1 MNHEY, CDR2 SVGAGI. V lost 8 bases, J lost 3 bases, and 6 bases stayed unmatched. This CDR3 region has 13 residues.

The chain has TRBV6-4 and TRBJ1-2; TRBD1 agrees at 7 bases. The CDR3 has 15 residues. Per germline, CDR1 MRHNA and CDR2 SNTAGT. With 3 bases clipped from V and 4 bases from J, the junction kept 8 bases outside the gene matches. This chain's CDR3 is CASSESAGTAYGYTF. CDR3 nucleotides: TGTGCCAGCAGTGAGTCAGCTGGGACAGCCTATGGCTACACCTTC.

This chain links TRBV10-3 with TRBJ2-2, with 7 bases aligning to TRBD2. Germline-derived CDR1 and CDR2 are ENHRY and SYGVKD. The length of the CDR3 is 14 residues. The V segment lost 3 bases and the J segment 7 bases; nucleotides outside the gene matches: 5. The CDR3 loop reads CAISDPASGGELFF. CDR3 in DNA: TGTGCCATCAGTGATCCTGCTAGCGGCGGGGAGCTGTTTTTT.

This chain links TRBV6-5 with TRBJ2-7; 13 positions match TRBD2. This CDR3 has 15 residues. Germline V gene sequence: CDR1 MNHEY, CDR2 SVGAGI. The junction had 9 bases not matched to a gene; V was cut back by 9 bases and J by 4 bases. The CDR3 here is CASCQGTSGTYEQYF. The CDR3 bases are TGTGCCAGTTGTCAAGGGACTAGCGGGACGTACGAGCAGTACTTC.

J is TRBJ1-2 and V is TRBV19, with TRBD1 matching over 7 bases. Germline CDR1 reads LNHDA; CDR2 reads SQIVND (reference sequence). This CDR3 spans 17 amino acids. The V gene end was trimmed by 5 bases and the J gene end by 1 base; junction bases not matched to a gene: 13. In DNA, the CDR3 is TGTGCCAGTAGTTTTACCGCCCGGGACAGTCTTAACTATGGCTACACCTTC. It encodes CASSFTARDSLNYGYTF.

This chain connects TRBV5-8 to TRBJ1-1, with a tentative D call TRBD1 (6 bases). Germline V gene data show CDR1 as SGHTS and CDR2 as YDEGEE. Trimming shortened V by 0 bases and J by 7 bases, and 10 bases separated the two germline ends. The CDR3 covers 13 residues. CDR3 region: CASSLVGAVEAFF. Written as DNA, the CDR3 is TGTGCCAGCAGCTTGGTGGGGGCCGTTGAAGCTTTCTTT.

This chain joins TRBV9 and TRBJ2-5, with TRBD1 as a possible D gene (6 bases). Trimming cost V 6 bases and J 2 bases, with 17 bases left between them. Germline-derived CDR1 and CDR2 are SGDLS and YYNGEE. The CDR3 is 15 residues long. As DNA, the CDR3 is TGTGCCAGCACCTGGGACACGGCCGGACAAGAGACCCAGTACTTC. It encodes CASTWDTAGQETQYF.

The chain uses TRBV19 and TRBJ1-4, with D maybe TRBD1 (5 bases). Germline loops: CDR1 LNHDA, CDR2 SQIVND (reference sequence). V lost 4 bases, J lost 5 bases, and 17 bases lay in between. The CDR3 length is 16 residues. This chain's CDR3 is CASSRLRGRANEKLFF. The CDR3 DNA reads TGTGCCAGTAGTAGACTCCGCGGCAGGGCGAATGAAAAACTGTTTTTT.

V and J are TRBV18 and TRBJ1-5, with D unclear. Trimming removed 3 bases at V and 5 bases at J, with 5 bases between. Germline values: CDR1 KGHSH, CDR2 LQKENI. The CDR3 extends over 12 amino acids. CDR3 nucleotide sequence: TGTGCCAGCTCACCGGACTATCAGCCCCAGCATTTT. Its protein is CASSPDYQPQHF.

J is TRBJ1-1 and V is TRBV4-1, with TRBD1 matching over 11 bases. The CDR3 extends over 14 amino acids. V lost 4 bases, J lost 5 bases, and 3 bases stayed unmatched. The germline V gene has CDR1 MGHRA and CDR2 YSYEKL. The CDR3 sequence: CASSRTGGETEAFF. The CDR3 DNA reads as TGCGCCAGCAGCCGGACAGGGGGCGAAACTGAAGCTTTCTTT.

This chain links TRBV14 with TRBJ1-2; D uncertain. CDR1 is SGHDN and CDR2 is FVKESK in the germline V gene. This CDR3 contains 14 residues. Trimming took off 0 bases at V and 5 bases at J, with 10 bases between the two ends. CDR3 bases: TGTGCCAGCAGCCAAGATTTGGCCGCTTATGGCTACACCTTC. This encodes CASSQDLAAYGYTF. The whole variable domain, filled in from reference TRBV14 and TRBJ1-2, reads EAGVTQFPSHSVIEKGQTVTLRCDPISGHDNLYWYRRVMGKEIKFLLHFVKESKQDESGMPNNRFLAERTGGTYSTLKVQPAELEDSGVYFCASSQDLAAYGYTFGSGTRLTVV.

V gene TRBV30 combines with J gene TRBJ1-2; D unclear. Trimming pared 4 bases from V and 2 bases from J, leaving 5 bases between. The CDR3 runs to 11 residues. CDR1 is GTSNPN and CDR2 is SVGIG in the germline V gene (reference sequence). CDR3 DNA: TGTGCCTGGACCATGAACTATGGCTACACCTTC. Translation: CAWTMNYGYTF. The variable domain in full, completed from reference TRBV30 and TRBJ1-2, reads SQTIHQWPATLVQPVGSPLSLECTVEGTSNPNLYWYRQAAGRGLQLLFYSVGIGQISSEVPQNLSASRPQDRQFILSSKKLLLSDSGFYLCAWTMNYGYTFGSGTRLTVV.

The V gene is TRBV29-1, the J gene TRBJ1-2; 7 nucleotides line up with TRBD1. V lost 4 bases to trimming and J lost 2 bases; unmatched junction nucleotides: 4. The CDR3 has 13 amino acids. The germline gives CDR1 SQVTM, CDR2 ANQGSEA. Here the CDR3 DNA reads TGCAGCGTTGTGGGACAGTTAAACTATGGCTACACCTTC. Translation gives CSVVGQLNYGYTF. Combining the CDR3 with reference TRBV29-1 and TRBJ1-2 gives the whole variable domain SAVISQKPSRDICQRGTSLTIQCQVDSQVTMMFWYRQQPGQSLTLIATANQGSEATYESGFVIDKFPISRPNLTFSTLTVSNMSPEDSSIYLCSVVGQLNYGYTFGSGTRLTVV.

CDR3: CASSEARSGYRNEQFF. CDR3 sequence (DNA): TGTGCCAGCAGTGAAGCAAGGAGCGGGTACCGCAATGAGCAGTTCTTC. The chain is built from TRBV2 and TRBJ2-1; D is possibly TRBD2 (6 bases). Looked up from germline, CDR1 is SNHLY and CDR2 is FYNNEI. The CDR3 sequence is 16 residues long. V was trimmed by 0 bases and J by 6 bases, leaving 15 bases between them.

This clone was recorded only once. This chain connects TRBV24-1 to TRBJ2-1; TRBD2 matches 9 bases. The V gene end was trimmed by 4 bases and the J gene end by 6 bases; junction bases not matched to a gene: 9. The V gene's germline CDR1 is KGHDR and CDR2 SFDVKD. The CDR3 runs 16 residues. CDR3 sequence reads: CATSDPSGRPPNEQFF. The CDR3 bases are TGTGCCACCAGTGACCCAAGCGGGAGGCCTCCCAATGAGCAGTTCTTC.

This chain links TRBV5-6 with TRBJ2-1; 8 nucleotides align to TRBD2. This CDR3 has 15 amino acids. J was trimmed by 8 bases and V by 2 bases; bases with no gene match: 9. Germline V gives CDR1 SGHDT, CDR2 YYEEEE. CDR3 sequence (DNA): TGTGCCAGCAGCTTAACGGGAGGGCCTGAGGATGAGCAGTTCTTC. It specifies CASSLTGGPEDEQFF.

This sequence joins TRBV24-1 and TRBJ1-1, with D perhaps matching TRBD1 (5 bases). The CDR3 length is 14 residues. Germline assignment: CDR1 KGHDR and CDR2 SFDVKD. Trimming stripped 5 bases from V and 1 base from J, with 10 bases between. Here the CDR3 reads CATSGQTRNTEAFF. The CDR3 DNA follows: TGTGCCACCAGTGGACAGACAAGGAACACTGAAGCTTTCTTT.

This sequence joins TRBV30 and TRBJ1-1; D possibly corresponds to TRBD1 (5 bases). Germline V gene lookup returns CDR1 GTSNPN and CDR2 SVGIG (reference sequence). The germline V and J ends were trimmed by 6 bases and 11 bases, with 19 bases remaining between them. This CDR3 contains 12 residues. CDR3 sequence: CACSQGPGSAFF. CDR3 DNA: TGTGCCTGTTCCCAGGGTCCCGGCTCTGCTTTCTTT.

The chain uses TRBV7-2 and TRBJ2-1; the match to TRBD2 covers 9 bases. This CDR3 is 17 amino acids long. The junction had 16 bases not matched to a gene; V was cut back by 5 bases and J by 8 bases. Germline-derived CDR1 and CDR2 are SGHTA and FQGNSA. The CDR3 DNA follows: TGTGCCAGCAGCCTCTCTCTGAGGGCGGGGGGGCAGTATGAGCAGTTCTTC. This sequence encodes CASSLSLRAGGQYEQFF.

For the CDR3, the DNA is TGTGCTAGTGGTTTGCCACGGGGGGACAACTCCTACGAGCAGTACTTC. Translation gives CASGLPRGDNSYEQYF. This chain links TRBV12-5 with TRBJ2-7, with D possibly being TRBD2 (7 bases). Trimming removed 2 bases from V and 0 bases from J, with 14 bases in between. The CDR3 is made up of 16 amino acids. Germline V lookup: CDR1 LGHNT, CDR2 FRNRAP.